This TCR beta chain was found in a study of T cells in Graves' hyperthyroidism and ophthalmopathy. Authors of the study amplified TCR beta CDR3 regions from RNA transcripts. TCR CDR3 underwent first-round RT-PCR with the HTBI primer set. TCRdb re-derived calls from the multiplex PCR reads in MiXCR, one entry per CDR3 protein. The data show around 420,000 distinct CDR3 sequences, roughly an eighth seen once. Ten or more counts support this clonotype. Trimming shortened V by 4 bases and J by 5 bases, and 11 bases separated the two germline ends. CDR3 length: 13 residues. Per the germline V gene, CDR1 is SEHNR and CDR2 is FQNEAQ (reference sequence).

The TCR was taken from a woman between 18 and 30 years old with Graves' hyperthyroidism. This chain joins TRBV7-9 and TRBJ2-5; D uncertain. Material for sequencing was blood. CDR3 nucleotide sequence: TGTGCCAGCAGCTCGCAGGATGGGGAGACCCAGTACTTC. Translated, it gives CASSSQDGETQYF.